This T cell receptor beta chain was found in a study of T cells expressing NK-cell markers. Study details: All TCR beta repertoires analysed originated from sorted CD3+CD56+NKG2C+, CD3+CD56+NKG2C- and CD3+CD56-NKG2C+ T cells. Seven of the eight sequenced donors were classified as HCMV-seropositive, and one was classified as seronegative. Overall study results and limits: Four donors likewise had their CD3+CD56-NKG2C+ fraction led by these clonotypes. The dominant NKG2C+ clonotypes represented about 1.0-8% of CD8+ T cells in more than five donors.

Germline V gene lookup returns CDR1 SGHDT and CDR2 YYEEEE. The CDR3 is 15 residues long. Of note for this clonotype: Its cognate antigen is unknown.

With the 5' RACE reads reprocessed, TCRdb shows one record per CDR3 protein and no DNA. The data show almost 450,000 distinct CDR3 sequences, and the top ten clones hold about 7.1%. The chain uses TRBV5-6 and TRBJ2-3; TCRdb's D call, TRBD1, is unchecked because there is no DNA. The sequenced sample consisted of blood T cells: a sorted CD56 or NKG2C T cell subset, CD4+ or CD8+ T cells, or bulk PBMC T cells (not recorded which). The sequence came from a woman aged 18 to 75 in good health. CDR3 loop: CASSLNRDRTDTQYF.